The rows below give T cell receptor beta chains drawn from one sample of a study of blood T cell repertoires in COVID-19. The repertoire was sequenced with immunoSEQ multiplex PCR; TCRdb's copy has only in-frame clones and lacks some. The table has approximately 160,000 clones, about 81% seen once. The sample taken for sequencing was peripheral blood. These TCRs come from a woman aged 80 or older with acute or convalescent COVID-19. CDR3s include the opening cysteine and the closing phenylalanine or tryptophan. Each record gives: clone size, V gene, D gene, J gene, CDR3 DNA, CDR3 protein. A D gene is named only where the DNA matches it firmly. Size is omitted from some rows. Given values are once, few, many or a class for expanded clones.

clone size: -; V gene: TRBV3-1/TRBV3-2; D gene: -; J gene: TRBJ1-3; CDR3 DNA: TGTGCCAGCAGCCAAGCGGTAAGGAGTACTTCTGGAAACACCATATATTTT; CDR3 protein: CASSQAVRSTSGNTIYF
clone size: once; V gene: TRBV10-3; D gene: TRBD2; J gene: TRBJ2-1; CDR3 DNA: TGTGCCATCAAGGCTAGCGGTGATGAGCAGTTCTTC; CDR3 protein: CAIKASGDEQFF
clone size: -; V gene: TRBV27; D gene: -; J gene: TRBJ1-2; CDR3 DNA: TGTGCCAGCAGTTTATGGGCCCGGGGGTCCTATGGCTACACCTTC; CDR3 protein: CASSLWARGSYGYTF
clone size: -; V gene: TRBV13; D gene: -; J gene: TRBJ2-5; CDR3 DNA: TGTGCCAGCAGCCCCCAGGGGAGTGGAGAAGAGACCCAGTACTTC; CDR3 protein: CASSPQGSGEETQYF
clone size: -; V gene: TRBV14; D gene: -; J gene: TRBJ1-1; CDR3 DNA: TGTGCCAGCCGGGGAACAGGGTCGGGCACTGAAGCTTTCTTT; CDR3 protein: CASRGTGSGTEAFF
clone size: -; V gene: TRBV6-2/TRBV6-3; D gene: TRBD1; J gene: TRBJ2-2; CDR3 DNA: TGTGCCAGCAGTTATATCCGGTCGCAGGGGGCCAACACCGGGGAGCTGTTTTTT; CDR3 protein: CASSYIRSQGANTGELFF
clone size: -; V gene: TRBV11-2; D gene: TRBD2; J gene: TRBJ2-1; CDR3 DNA: TGTGCCAGCAGCTTAGAACCCAGCGGGGGTTCCTACAATGAGCAGTTCTTC; CDR3 protein: CASSLEPSGGSYNEQFF
clone size: -; V gene: TRBV7-9; D gene: -; J gene: TRBJ2-1; CDR3 DNA: TGTGCCAGCAGCCCTAGGCTTTTCCACAATGAGCAGTTCTTC; CDR3 protein: CASSPRLFHNEQFF
clone size: -; V gene: TRBV19; D gene: -; J gene: TRBJ2-7; CDR3 DNA: TGTGCCAGTAGTCAAAAGAGGGCCCCTCGAACCTACGAGCAGTACTTC; CDR3 protein: CASSQKRAPRTYEQYF
clone size: -; V gene: TRBV10-3; D gene: TRBD2; J gene: TRBJ2-5; CDR3 DNA: TGTGCCATCAGAAAGGGACTAGCGGGAGGGGGACAAGAGACCCAGTACTTC; CDR3 protein: CAIRKGLAGGGQETQYF
clone size: -; V gene: TRBV4-1; D gene: -; J gene: TRBJ2-2; CDR3 DNA: TGCGCCAGCAGCCAAGGATGGGCCCGGGAGCTGTTTTTT; CDR3 protein: CASSQGWARELFF
clone size: -; V gene: TRBV25-1; D gene: TRBD1; J gene: TRBJ1-4; CDR3 DNA: TGTGCCATCCGGACAGGGGGTGCAACTAATGAAAAACTGTTTTTT; CDR3 protein: CAIRTGGATNEKLFF
clone size: -; V gene: TRBV29-1; D gene: TRBD2; J gene: TRBJ2-5; CDR3 DNA: TGCAGCCTTGGTCAGCGGGGGGCTGAGACCCAGTACTTC; CDR3 protein: CSLGQRGAETQYF
clone size: -; V gene: TRBV7-2; D gene: TRBD2; J gene: TRBJ2-7; CDR3 DNA: TGTGCCAGCAGCTTAGGTAGGACTAGCGGGAGCCTCTCCTACGAGCAGTACTTC; CDR3 protein: CASSLGRTSGSLSYEQYF
clone size: -; V gene: TRBV6-5; D gene: TRBD1; J gene: TRBJ2-7; CDR3 DNA: TGTGCCAGCAGTTACTCGGGGCAGGGGGCGTTCGAGCAGTACTTC; CDR3 protein: CASSYSGQGAFEQYF
clone size: -; V gene: TRBV6-2/TRBV6-3; D gene: TRBD2; J gene: TRBJ2-2; CDR3 DNA: TGTGCCAGCACCCCCCTAGGGGGACTAGCGTGGATGAGGACCGGGGAGCTGTTTTTT; CDR3 protein: CASTPLGGLAWMRTGELFF
clone size: -; V gene: TRBV19; D gene: -; J gene: TRBJ1-5; CDR3 DNA: TGTGCCAGTATCCAATCTCCGGGTCTCAATCAGCCCCAGCATTTT; CDR3 protein: CASIQSPGLNQPQHF
clone size: -; V gene: TRBV6-4; D gene: TRBD1; J gene: TRBJ2-1; CDR3 DNA: TGTGCCAGCAGTATAACCCGGGACAGCTCCTACAATGAGCAGTTCTTC; CDR3 protein: CASSITRDSSYNEQFF
clone size: -; V gene: TRBV30; D gene: -; J gene: TRBJ2-2; CDR3 DNA: TGTGCCTGGAGTGCCTCGGTCGGGGAGCTGTTTTTT; CDR3 protein: CAWSASVGELFF
clone size: -; V gene: TRBV11-2; D gene: -; J gene: TRBJ2-7; CDR3 DNA: TGTGCCAGCAGCTTAACGGACACCTCCTCCTACGAGCAGTACTTC; CDR3 protein: CASSLTDTSSYEQYF
clone size: once; V gene: TRBV27; D gene: TRBD2; J gene: TRBJ2-2; CDR3 DNA: TGTGCCAGCCGGGCGAGCGGGAGGGCAAAGAACACCGGGGAGCTGTTTTTT; CDR3 protein: CASRASGRAKNTGELFF
clone size: -; V gene: TRBV9; D gene: TRBD2; J gene: TRBJ2-1; CDR3 DNA: TGTGCCAGCAGCGTAGATCCTAGCGGGGGGGTCAGGAATGAGCAGTTCTTC; CDR3 protein: CASSVDPSGGVRNEQFF
clone size: -; V gene: TRBV3-1/TRBV3-2; D gene: -; J gene: TRBJ2-7; CDR3 DNA: TGTGCCAGCAGCCAAGTGGCAGGATTAAAGTCCGAGCAGTACTTC; CDR3 protein: CASSQVAGLKSEQYF
clone size: few; V gene: TRBV2; D gene: TRBD2; J gene: TRBJ2-1; CDR3 DNA: TGTGCCAGCAGTGACCGACTAGCGGCCTACAATGAGCAGTTCTTC; CDR3 protein: CASSDRLAAYNEQFF
clone size: -; V gene: TRBV27; D gene: -; J gene: TRBJ2-2; CDR3 DNA: TGTGCCAGCAGTCCATATTACAGGGCCACTAACACCGGGGAGCTGTTTTTT; CDR3 protein: CASSPYYRATNTGELFF
clone size: -; V gene: TRBV7-2; D gene: -; J gene: TRBJ2-2; CDR3 DNA: TGTGCCAGCGCGAAGTACGGGACCGGGGAGCTGTTTTTT; CDR3 protein: CASAKYGTGELFF
clone size: -; V gene: TRBV7-2; D gene: -; J gene: TRBJ2-1; CDR3 DNA: TGTGCCAGCAGCTTAGGGGCAGGGCTCTCCTACAATGAGCAGTTCTTC; CDR3 protein: CASSLGAGLSYNEQFF
clone size: -; V gene: TRBV15; D gene: TRBD2; J gene: TRBJ2-7; CDR3 DNA: TGTGCCACCAGCAGCCTACTAGCGGGGGGTTACGAGCAGTACTTC; CDR3 protein: CATSSLLAGGYEQYF
clone size: few; V gene: TRBV2; D gene: -; J gene: TRBJ2-5; CDR3 DNA: TGTGCCAGCGGGAATGGACTCCAGCAAGAGACCCAGTACTTC; CDR3 protein: CASGNGLQQETQYF
clone size: -; V gene: TRBV6-2/TRBV6-3; D gene: -; J gene: TRBJ2-7; CDR3 DNA: TGTGCCAGCAGTTCCCCAGACACATACGAGCAGTACTTC; CDR3 protein: CASSSPDTYEQYF
clone size: -; V gene: TRBV18; D gene: TRBD1; J gene: TRBJ1-2; CDR3 DNA: TGTGCCAGCTCGCACCGGGACAGATACTATGGCTACACCTTC; CDR3 protein: CASSHRDRYYGYTF
clone size: once; V gene: TRBV5-1; D gene: TRBD1; J gene: TRBJ1-3; CDR3 DNA: TGCGCCAGCAGCCGTGGAGGGGGCGAAAACACCATATATTTT; CDR3 protein: CASSRGGGENTIYF
clone size: -; V gene: TRBV6-2/TRBV6-3; D gene: TRBD2; J gene: TRBJ2-1; CDR3 DNA: TGTGCCAGCAGTTACGACCCGTTAGCGGGGGGCAATGAGCAGTTCTTC; CDR3 protein: CASSYDPLAGGNEQFF
clone size: -; V gene: TRBV6-5; D gene: -; J gene: TRBJ1-1; CDR3 DNA: TGTGCCAGCAGTTACAGGGGCCCCTACACTGAAGCTTTCTTT; CDR3 protein: CASSYRGPYTEAFF
clone size: -; V gene: TRBV28; D gene: -; J gene: TRBJ2-3; CDR3 DNA: TGTGCCAGCAGTGAGGGCACAGATACGCAGTATTTT; CDR3 protein: CASSEGTDTQYF
clone size: -; V gene: TRBV6-5; D gene: -; J gene: TRBJ2-5; CDR3 DNA: TGTGCCAGCAGTTACTCCCGGCGGAGCCAAGAGACCCAGTACTTC; CDR3 protein: CASSYSRRSQETQYF
clone size: few; V gene: TRBV19; D gene: TRBD2; J gene: TRBJ2-1; CDR3 DNA: TGTGCCAGTAGTATTGGGACTAGCGGGAGCGATGAGCAGTTCTTC; CDR3 protein: CASSIGTSGSDEQFF
clone size: -; V gene: TRBV19; D gene: TRBD1; J gene: TRBJ1-2; CDR3 DNA: TGTGCCAGTAGCCTAGTATACAGGGGAGAGGATGGCTACACCTTC; CDR3 protein: CASSLVYRGEDGYTF
clone size: once; V gene: TRBV29-1; D gene: -; J gene: TRBJ2-1; CDR3 DNA: TGCAGCGTTGATGCAGGGCAGGGCTTTGAGCAGTTCTTC; CDR3 protein: CSVDAGQGFEQFF
clone size: few; V gene: TRBV7-8; D gene: TRBD1; J gene: TRBJ2-7; CDR3 DNA: TGTGCCAGCAGCCGACCGGGACAGGGAATTCACGAGCAGTACTTC; CDR3 protein: CASSRPGQGIHEQYF
clone size: -; V gene: TRBV27; D gene: -; J gene: TRBJ1-4; CDR3 DNA: TGTGCCAGCAGTTTCTCACAGAATAATGAAAAACTGTTTTTT; CDR3 protein: CASSFSQNNEKLFF
clone size: -; V gene: TRBV28; D gene: TRBD1; J gene: TRBJ2-2; CDR3 DNA: TGTGCCAGCAGTTCCTTAGGGGGCGCGGGCACCGGGGAGCTGTTTTTT; CDR3 protein: CASSSLGGAGTGELFF
clone size: -; V gene: TRBV19; D gene: TRBD2; J gene: TRBJ2-3; CDR3 DNA: TGTGCCAGTAGTATGTTGGGGAGCGGGATTAGCACAGATACGCAGTATTTT; CDR3 protein: CASSMLGSGISTDTQYF
clone size: -; V gene: TRBV5-4; D gene: -; J gene: TRBJ2-5; CDR3 DNA: TGTGCCAGCAGCATCCGGGATTTATCTGGAGAGACCCAGTACTTC; CDR3 protein: CASSIRDLSGETQYF
clone size: -; V gene: TRBV6-5; D gene: -; J gene: TRBJ1-1; CDR3 DNA: TGTGCCAGCAGGCCCGGACAGATGAACACTGAAGCTTTCTTT; CDR3 protein: CASRPGQMNTEAFF
clone size: -; V gene: TRBV2; D gene: TRBD2; J gene: TRBJ2-3; CDR3 DNA: TGTGCCAGCAATCCTCTAGCGGGCACAGATACGCAGTATTTT; CDR3 protein: CASNPLAGTDTQYF
clone size: -; V gene: TRBV9; D gene: TRBD2; J gene: TRBJ2-4; CDR3 DNA: TGTGCCAGCAGCGTAGGCCCGGGGAGGGTGGACATTCAGTACTTC; CDR3 protein: CASSVGPGRVDIQYF
clone size: -; V gene: TRBV5-1; D gene: -; J gene: TRBJ1-1; CDR3 DNA: TGCGCCAGCACCCTACAGGAGAACACTGAAGCTTTCTTT; CDR3 protein: CASTLQENTEAFF
clone size: -; V gene: TRBV18; D gene: -; J gene: TRBJ2-3; CDR3 DNA: TGTGCCAGCTCACCACTCGCAGGGTCGGGTTCAGATACGCAGTATTTT; CDR3 protein: CASSPLAGSGSDTQYF
clone size: -; V gene: TRBV19; D gene: -; J gene: TRBJ2-7; CDR3 DNA: TGTGCCAGTAGTATTCCACAGGGCCCAGGGGAGCAGTACTTC; CDR3 protein: CASSIPQGPGEQYF
clone size: -; V gene: TRBV7-6; D gene: TRBD1; J gene: TRBJ2-7; CDR3 DNA: TGTGCCAGCAGCTTAGAGACAGGGCACGAGCAGTACTTC; CDR3 protein: CASSLETGHEQYF
clone size: -; V gene: TRBV18; D gene: TRBD1; J gene: TRBJ1-1; CDR3 DNA: TGTGCCAGCTCACCCCTAGAGGGACAGGGTAACACTGAAGCTTTCTTT; CDR3 protein: CASSPLEGQGNTEAFF